The 8 T cell receptor beta chains below were found in one sample sequenced in a study of T cells in Graves' hyperthyroidism and ophthalmopathy. TCR beta CDR3 regions were amplified from RNA. Using the HTBI primer set, a first-round RT-PCR was run on the TCR CDR3. MiXCR, applied by TCRdb to the multiplex PCR reads, yields one record per CDR3 protein. The sample consists of roughly 840,000 distinct CDR3 sequences, roughly 37% of them appearing once. The sequenced sample was blood. The receptors originated from a man younger than 30 with Graves' hyperthyroidism.

This clonotype was counted only a few times. The gene calls are TRBV7-9 and TRBJ1-1; no firm D call. V was trimmed by 1 base and J by 3 bases, leaving 12 bases between them. Germline lookup yields CDR1 SEHNR and CDR2 FQNEAQ (reference sequence). This CDR3 has 15 amino acids. The CDR3 DNA is TGTGCCAGCAGCTTAGGGGAGGTAAGGCACACTGAAGCTTTCTTT. Amino acid sequence: CASSLGEVRHTEAFF.

This clonotype was observed many times. This chain uses TRBV5-8 with TRBJ1-6; TRBD1 might be the D (6 bases). The V gene lost 3 bases and the J gene lost 5 bases, with 9 bases spanning the gap. Germline CDR1 SGHTS, CDR2 YDEGEE. CDR3 length: 14 residues. The DNA of the CDR3 is TGTGCCAGCAGCTCGGGGGGGCATAATTCACCCCTCCACTTT. Its translation: CASSSGGHNSPLHF.

This sequence joins TRBV29-1 and TRBJ1-2; D is perhaps TRBD1 (5 bases). The V end lost 4 bases, the J end lost 5 bases, and 14 bases lay between the germline ends. This CDR3 is built from 13 residues. Germline CDR1 and CDR2: SQVTM and ANQGSEA. The DNA for the CDR3 is TGCAGCGTTGGGCAGGGTGAGGTATATGGCTACACCTTC. Translation: CSVGQGEVYGYTF.

This chain connects TRBV29-1 to TRBJ1-5, with unresolved D. The V and J ends lost 8 bases and 7 bases respectively, with 12 bases between them. CDR3 length: 11 residues. Germline loops: CDR1 SQVTM, CDR2 ANQGSEA. The CDR3 DNA reads TGCAGCCCTGGTGGCGGACAGCCCCAGCATTTT. Protein sequence: CSPGGGQPQHF.

The gene calls are TRBV25-1 and TRBJ1-6; 7 bases fit TRBD1. Germline loops: CDR1 MGHDK, CDR2 SYGVNS. With V trimmed by 8 bases and J by 7 bases, 5 bases remained unmatched. The CDR3 is made up of 13 amino acids. The DNA of the CDR3 is TGTGCCAGCGTTGGGACAGCAAATTCACCCCTCCACTTT. Its translation: CASVGTANSPLHF.

As for this clonotype: One junction end disagrees with the germline gene, perhaps due to a read error. V gene TRBV5-8 combines with J gene TRBJ1-1, with 7 bases lining up with TRBD1. The length of the CDR3 is 15 residues. Germline-derived CDR1 and CDR2 are SGHTS and YDEGEE. CDR3 DNA: TGCGCCAGCAGCATGGCCGCGCAGGGGGATGTTGAAGCTTTCTTT. As protein: CASSMAAQGDVEAFF.

This clonotype was seen more than once but under ten times. Just one base apart from a much larger clone, this may be a read error. V and J are TRBV11-2 and TRBJ2-7; possibly TRBD1 for D (6 bases). Looked up from germline, CDR1 is SGHAT and CDR2 is FQNNGV. Trimming pared 4 bases from V and 1 base from J, leaving 8 bases between. The CDR3 sequence is 13 residues long. The CDR3 nucleotides are TGTGCCAGCAGCTCGGGACATTCCTACGAGCAGTACTTC. Translation: CASSSGHSYEQYF.

The gene calls are TRBV29-1 and TRBJ2-5, with 8 nucleotides matching TRBD1. With V trimmed by 6 bases and J by 0 bases, 6 bases remained unmatched. Germline V gene sequence: CDR1 SQVTM, CDR2 ANQGSEA. The length of the CDR3 is 14 residues. The CDR3 reads CSVGPTGDQETQYF. The CDR3 bases are TGCAGCGTAGGCCCGACAGGGGACCAAGAGACCCAGTACTTC. Full variable domain (rest looked up from reference TRBV29-1 and TRBJ2-5): SAVISQKPSRDICQRGTSLTIQCQVDSQVTMMFWYRQQPGQSLTLIATANQGSEATYESGFVIDKFPISRPNLTFSTLTVSNMSPEDSSIYLCSVGPTGDQETQYFGPGTRLLVL.